The rows below give T cell receptor beta chains drawn from one sample of a study of blood T cell repertoires in COVID-19. Method: immunoSEQ multiplex PCR; TCRdb's copy keeps in-frame clones and lacks some. This table has approximately 130,000 clones, approximately 84% appearing once. The sample was peripheral blood. All receptors come from a human donor in a cohort sampled during active COVID-19. Each CDR3 is given with its conserved first and last residue. Fields, in order: D gene, V gene, J gene, CDR3 protein. D genes are given only for firm matches.

d_call: -; v_call: TRBV11-2; j_call: TRBJ2-7; cdr3_aa: CASSTTGSLSYEQYF
d_call: TRBD2; v_call: TRBV7-9; j_call: TRBJ2-1; cdr3_aa: CASSYLAGGPGNEQFF
d_call: TRBD1; v_call: TRBV19; j_call: TRBJ1-5; cdr3_aa: CASTIDRVRQPQHF
d_call: -; v_call: TRBV6-5; j_call: TRBJ1-6; cdr3_aa: CASSRGSGEGSPLHF
d_call: TRBD1; v_call: TRBV9; j_call: TRBJ2-3; cdr3_aa: CASSIRDRVQDTQYF
d_call: -; v_call: TRBV6-5; j_call: TRBJ1-6; cdr3_aa: CASSQGFSRPLHF
d_call: -; v_call: TRBV6-2/TRBV6-3; j_call: TRBJ1-2; cdr3_aa: CASSYFGPEDGYTF
d_call: TRBD2; v_call: TRBV10-1; j_call: TRBJ2-7; cdr3_aa: CASSAQVAGNYEQYF
d_call: TRBD2; v_call: TRBV10-1; j_call: TRBJ2-5; cdr3_aa: CASSDGGARETQYF
d_call: TRBD2; v_call: TRBV5-4; j_call: TRBJ2-2; cdr3_aa: CASSLVRGGGSGELFF
d_call: -; v_call: TRBV5-6; j_call: TRBJ2-7; cdr3_aa: CASSLGTVGSYEQYF
d_call: TRBD1; v_call: TRBV18; j_call: TRBJ2-7; cdr3_aa: CASSPDRVINEQYF
d_call: -; v_call: TRBV7-8; j_call: TRBJ1-2; cdr3_aa: CASSLELRDYGYTF
d_call: TRBD1; v_call: TRBV24-1; j_call: TRBJ2-1; cdr3_aa: CATSEPGGRDEQFF
d_call: TRBD2; v_call: TRBV18; j_call: TRBJ2-5; cdr3_aa: CASSPLRRAGDLQETQYF
d_call: -; v_call: TRBV19; j_call: TRBJ2-2; cdr3_aa: CASSINGGLNTGELFF
d_call: -; v_call: TRBV6-5; j_call: TRBJ1-1; cdr3_aa: CASSIQENTEAFF
d_call: -; v_call: TRBV2; j_call: TRBJ1-4; cdr3_aa: CASRAGAGEKLFF
d_call: TRBD1; v_call: TRBV7-9; j_call: TRBJ1-4; cdr3_aa: CASSRGQGAEKLFF
d_call: TRBD1; v_call: TRBV2; j_call: TRBJ2-3; cdr3_aa: CATQGASRTDTQYF
d_call: -; v_call: TRBV30; j_call: TRBJ1-1; cdr3_aa: CAWSVPREIEAFF
d_call: -; v_call: TRBV4-1; j_call: TRBJ2-1; cdr3_aa: CASSQDLGTNTYNEQFF
d_call: TRBD2; v_call: TRBV30; j_call: TRBJ2-7; cdr3_aa: CAWSAAAGGPYEQYF